Presented here are 30 T cell receptor beta chains from one specimen sequenced in a study of CD8 T cells in ankylosing spondylitis. TCRdb recomputed calls from the 5' RACE reads with MiXCR, one row per CDR3 protein. This sample has around 210,000 distinct CDR3 sequences; under 8.5% occur once, and the top ten carry 4% to 5%. The sample taken for sequencing was blood, either unsorted or a sorted T cell fraction (not recorded which). The receptors derive from a female donor with ankylosing spondylitis or in good health (not recorded which).

The sample holds many counts of this clonotype. The chain employs TRBV7-6 and TRBJ1-6, with D unresolved. Trimming took off 3 bases at V and 9 bases at J, with 9 bases between the two ends. The germline V gene has CDR1 SGHVS and CDR2 FNYEAQ. The CDR3 is 13 amino acids. The CDR3 DNA is TGTGCCAGCAGCTTGGCCACCGGTTCACCCCTCCACTTT. Translated, it gives CASSLATGSPLHF.

Many counts were recorded for this clonotype. This chain links TRBV12-3 or TRBV12-4 with TRBJ1-5; TRBD1 is a possible D gene (5 bases). This CDR3 spans 12 amino acids. Trimming took off 9 bases at V and 4 bases at J, with 10 bases between the two ends. As DNA, the CDR3 is TGTGCCAGTAGTCAGGGAAATCAGCCCCAGCATTTT. It specifies CASSQGNQPQHF.

This clonotype was seen repeatedly, ten times or more. This sequence joins TRBV20-1 and TRBJ2-7, with D perhaps being TRBD1 or TRBD2 (5 bases each). The CDR3 has 16 amino acids. The ends were cut back, 0 bases at V and 2 bases at J, with 17 bases in the middle. Germline lookup yields CDR1 DFQATT and CDR2 SNEGSKA (reference sequence). The CDR3 bases are TGCAGTGCTAGAGACTCGCCGGGACCTCTCCCCTACGAGCAGTACTTC. Protein: CSARDSPGPLPYEQYF.

This clonotype has at least ten counts. This CDR3 reads CASRSGTEQFF. DNA for the CDR3: TGTGCCAGCAGGAGCGGGACTGAGCAGTTCTTC. The rearrangement uses TRBV6-5 and TRBJ2-1; 7 bases line up with TRBD2. J gave up 9 bases and V 6 bases, and 2 bases lay outside the gene matches. The germline CDR1 and CDR2 sequences are MNHEY and SVGAGI. There are 11 residues in the CDR3.

Ten or more counts support this clonotype. The genes are TRBV10-2 and TRBJ1-1; D is perhaps TRBD1 (5 bases). Germline V gives CDR1 WSHSY, CDR2 SAAADI. This CDR3 contains 16 residues. V was shortened by 5 bases and J by 0 bases, with 16 bases between the two germline ends. This CDR3 is CASSMGVMLLNTEAFF. The DNA for the CDR3 is TGCGCCAGCAGTATGGGGGTAATGTTATTGAACACTGAAGCTTTCTTT.

The rearrangement uses TRBV5-1 and TRBJ2-1; TRBD1 matches 11 bases. The CDR3 has 15 amino acids. Germline trimming cut 5 bases from V and 7 bases from J; bases unmatched to any gene: 8. In germline, CDR1 is SGHRS, CDR2 YFSETQ. The chain's CDR3 is CASRIPGTGGNEQFF. The CDR3 coding sequence is TGCGCCAGCAGAATCCCCGGGACAGGGGGGAATGAGCAGTTCTTC.

This clonotype was seen many times. CDR3 sequence: CAISEWGQGSGELFF. The DNA of the CDR3 is TGTGCCATCAGTGAATGGGGACAGGGAAGCGGGGAGCTGTTTTTT. This chain links TRBV10-3 with TRBJ2-2; 9 bases align to TRBD1. The germline V gene has CDR1 ENHRY and CDR2 SYGVKD. Trimming cost V 3 bases and J 7 bases; bases outside gene matches: 6. The CDR3 covers 15 residues.

V is TRBV4-2 and J is TRBJ2-1, with 11 bases identical to TRBD2. This CDR3 is built from 17 residues. Unmatched junction bases numbered 13, after V lost 0 bases and J lost 12 bases. In germline, CDR1 is LGHNA, CDR2 YNFKEQ. This CDR3 reads CASSQDLLAGGSGGQFF. CDR3 bases: TGTGCCAGCAGCCAAGATCTGTTAGCGGGAGGGTCAGGTGGGCAGTTCTTC.

This clonotype showed up many times. This chain links TRBV4-3 with TRBJ2-1; D remains ambiguous. Germline CDR1 LGHNA, CDR2 YSLEER. Trimming cost V 0 bases and J 0 bases, with 9 bases left between them. The CDR3 has 16 residues. CDR3 amino acids: CASSQELSSSYNEQFF. For the CDR3, the DNA is TGCGCCAGCAGCCAAGAGTTAAGTTCCTCCTACAATGAGCAGTTCTTC.

This clonotype was picked up many times. The rearrangement uses TRBV7-2 and TRBJ2-3, with a possible D match to TRBD1 (5 bases). Germline V gives CDR1 SGHTA, CDR2 FQGNSA. This CDR3 comprises 16 residues. V lost 1 base and J 2 bases, leaving 13 bases between the germline ends. CDR3 nucleotides: TGTGCCAGCAGCTTAGGCAGGGTAGTGGTCACAGATACGCAGTATTTT. This encodes CASSLGRVVVTDTQYF.

This sequence joins TRBV6-2 or TRBV6-3 and TRBJ2-7; 8 bases map to TRBD2. Germline V gives CDR1 MNHEY, CDR2 SVGEGT. The V gene end was trimmed by 2 bases and the J gene end by 0 bases; junction bases not matched to a gene: 6. CDR3 length: 16 amino acids. CDR3 coding DNA: TGTGCCAGCAGTTACCCAGCGGGGGCGAGCTCCTACGAGCAGTACTTC. Protein product: CASSYPAGASSYEQYF.

This clonotype came up many times. V is TRBV5-1 and J is TRBJ1-1; 8 nucleotides agree with TRBD1. This CDR3 is built from 13 residues. Germline CDR1 and CDR2: SGHRS and YFSETQ. The V gene end was trimmed by 4 bases and the J gene end by 7 bases; junction bases not matched to a gene: 6. CDR3 sequence (DNA): TGCGCCAGCAGCACGGACAGGGTCGATGAAGCTTTCTTT. It codes for CASSTDRVDEAFF. Complete variable domain (other parts from reference TRBV5-1 and TRBJ1-1): KAGVTQTPRYLIKTRGQQVTLSCSPISGHRSVSWYQQTPGQGLQFLFEYFSETQRNKGNFPGRFSGRQFSNSRSEMNVSTLELGDSALYLCASSTDRVDEAFFGQGTRLTVV.

V is TRBV5-1 and J is TRBJ2-1; 7 bases line up with TRBD1. The germline V gene encodes CDR1 SGHRS and CDR2 YFSETQ. V gave up 7 bases and J gave up 2 bases; unmatched junction bases: 6. There are 14 residues in the CDR3. CDR3 loop: CASATGLTYNEQFF. For the CDR3, the DNA is TGCGCCAGCGCGACAGGGTTAACCTACAATGAGCAGTTCTTC. The variable domain in full, with the rest retrieved from reference TRBV5-1 and TRBJ2-1, is KAGVTQTPRYLIKTRGQQVTLSCSPISGHRSVSWYQQTPGQGLQFLFEYFSETQRNKGNFPGRFSGRQFSNSRSEMNVSTLELGDSALYLCASATGLTYNEQFFGPGTRLTVL.

The chain has TRBV2 and TRBJ1-6, with TRBD1 as a possible D gene (6 bases). The CDR3 consists of 16 residues. The V and J ends lost 8 bases and 7 bases respectively, with 21 bases between them. The germline gives CDR1 SNHLY, CDR2 FYNNEI. CDR3 sequence: CASSPSTGAANSPLHF. The CDR3 DNA follows: TGTGCCAGCTCACCCTCTACGGGGGCAGCGAATTCACCCCTCCACTTT. Drawing the rest from reference TRBV2 and TRBJ1-6, the complete variable domain is EPEVTQTPSHQVTQMGQEVILRCVPISNHLYFYWYRQILGQKVEFLVSFYNNEISEKSEIFDDQFSVERPDGSNFTLKIRSTKLEDSAMYFCASSPSTGAANSPLHFGNGTRLTVT.

The chain employs TRBV12-2 and TRBJ2-1; the table names TRBD2, a call not compared with the DNA. TRBV12-2 is a listed pseudogene. The CDR3 is 20 residues long. CDR3 nucleotides: TGTGCAAGTTACGGAAATTGGCTAGCGGGAGTCAGCGGTTACTACAATGAGCAGTTCTTC. Translated: CASYGNWLAGVSGYYNEQFF.

This clonotype was counted at least ten times. The chain recombines TRBV27 with TRBJ2-5; the D gene is possibly TRBD1 (6 bases). The CDR3 totals 14 residues. The germline V and J ends were trimmed by 3 bases and 5 bases, with 13 bases remaining between them. Germline V CDR1 and CDR2: MNHEY, SMNVEV (reference sequence). The CDR3 DNA follows: TGTGCCAGCAGTTTCAGGGGTTCCCCGGAGACCCAGTACTTC. Its protein is CASSFRGSPETQYF.

In its sample, this clonotype was seen many times. The genes are TRBV9 and TRBJ1-1; TRBD1 is a possible D gene (5 bases). V was trimmed by 5 bases and J by 5 bases, leaving 16 bases between them. The CDR3 has 14 residues. Germline assignment: CDR1 SGDLS and CDR2 YYNGEE. The chain's CDR3 is CASSRGQPGTEAFF. As DNA, the CDR3 is TGTGCCAGCAGTAGAGGACAACCCGGGACTGAAGCTTTCTTT. The variable domain in full, completed from reference TRBV9 and TRBJ1-1, reads DSGVTQTPKHLITATGQRVTLRCSPRSGDLSVYWYQQSLDQGLQFLIQYYNGEERAKGNILERFSAQQFPDLHSELNLSSLELGDSALYFCASSRGQPGTEAFFGQGTRLTVV.

This sequence joins TRBV3-1 and TRBJ2-7; no clear D. This CDR3 spans 12 amino acids. Between the trimmed V and J ends, which lost 5 bases and 6 bases, there was a span of 11 bases. From germline, CDR1 is LGHDT and CDR2 YNNKEL (reference sequence). The CDR3 here is CASSSTFSEQYF. Here the CDR3 DNA reads TGTGCCAGCAGCAGTACGTTTTCCGAGCAGTACTTC.

Note on this clonotype: A much larger clone differs from this one at a single base, so this may be a read error. The J gene is TRBJ2-5, the V gene TRBV6-1; 10 nucleotides match TRBD2. Looked up from germline, CDR1 is MNHNS and CDR2 is SASEGT. This CDR3 is 17 amino acids long. The CDR3 protein is CASTEAPASGSGETQYF. The CDR3, as DNA: TGTGCCAGCACTGAAGCGCCGGCTAGCGGGAGTGGAGAGACCCAGTACTTC.

This clonotype appeared many times. The chain carries TRBV24-1 and TRBJ1-1; perhaps TRBD1 as D (5 bases). The CDR3 contains 13 residues. The germline CDR1 and CDR2 sequences are KGHDR and SFDVKD. V lost 4 bases, J lost 7 bases, and 12 bases lay in between. The CDR3 DNA reads TGTGCCACCAGTGACCCCGGACACCTTGAAGCTTTCTTT. Translating gives CATSDPGHLEAFF.

This clonotype was recorded at least ten times. The V gene is TRBV20-1, the J gene TRBJ2-1; 13 bases agree with TRBD2. J lost 9 bases, V lost 5 bases, and 16 bases had no gene match. This CDR3 spans 17 amino acids. Germline V gene sequence: CDR1 DFQATT, CDR2 SNEGSKA (reference sequence). CDR3: CSALRTSGSHTDGEQFF. CDR3 bases: TGCAGTGCTCTTCGGACTAGCGGGAGCCACACCGATGGTGAGCAGTTCTTC.

This clonotype was detected ten times or more. This chain uses TRBV5-1 with TRBJ2-3, with 9 bases identical to TRBD2. This CDR3 is built from 18 residues. V lost 0 bases, J lost 1 base, and 9 bases stayed unmatched. Germline CDR1 is SGHRS and CDR2 is YFSETQ. CDR3 coding DNA: TGCGCCAGCAGCTTGGGATCCTGGACTAGCGACCGCACAGATACGCAGTATTTT. Protein sequence: CASSLGSWTSDRTDTQYF.

This clonotype was seen many times. V is TRBV3-1 and J is TRBJ2-7, with D perhaps assigned TRBD1 or TRBD2 (6 bases each). With 4 bases removed from V and 7 bases from J, the gap between germline ends came to 23 bases. Germline CDR1 reads LGHDT; CDR2 reads YNNKEL (reference sequence). The CDR3 totals 16 residues. CDR3 sequence (DNA): TGTGCCAGCAGCCCCCTAGCTCCCTCCCAAGGGGGGGAGCAGTACTTC. Translation gives CASSPLAPSQGGEQYF.

This clonotype was recorded many times. V gene TRBV21-1 combines with J gene TRBJ1-6. TRBV21-1 is annotated as a pseudogene. The CDR3 length is 15 residues. CDR3 residues: CASSKGAGFQSPLHF. The DNA of the CDR3 is TGTGCCAGCAGTAAAGGAGCAGGTTTTCAGTCACCCCTCCACTTT.

A word on this clonotype: A single base separates this from a much larger clone, so it may be a read error. The V gene is TRBV4-2, the J gene TRBJ2-7; TRBD2 agrees at 8 bases. CDR3 length equals 17 residues. CDR1 is LGHNA and CDR2 is YNFKEQ in the germline V gene. This CDR3 reads CASSPAREGRSLYGQYF. The CDR3 DNA is TGTGCCAGCAGCCCAGCCCGGGAGGGTCGATCTCTCTACGGGCAGTACTTC.

As regards this clonotype: This may arise from a read error, as a much more abundant clone is one base away. The rearrangement uses TRBV30 and TRBJ1-1; D is possibly TRBD1 (5 bases). The ends were cut back, 7 bases at V and 4 bases at J, with 10 bases in the middle. The CDR3 is 11 residues long. CDR1 and CDR2 from the germline V gene are GTSNPN and SVGIG (reference sequence). CDR3 nucleotides: TGTGCCTACGACCAGGGCACTGAAGCTTTCTTT. This encodes CAYDQGTEAFF.

This clonotype showed up just once. The chain combines TRBV13 with TRBJ1-1; D is ambiguous. The germline CDR1 and CDR2 sequences are PRHDT and FYEKMQ (reference sequence). The CDR3 is 13 amino acids. With 2 bases removed from V and 3 bases from J, the gap between germline ends came to 7 bases. CDR3 DNA: TGTGCCAGCAGCTTAATCGGGTACACTGAAGCTTTCTTT. Its translation is CASSLIGYTEAFF.

This clonotype was found many times. The gene calls are TRBV2 and TRBJ2-7, with D uncertain. Germline V CDR1 and CDR2: SNHLY, FYNNEI. This CDR3 is built from 16 residues. Trimming stripped 5 bases from V and 0 bases from J, with 17 bases between. DNA of the CDR3: TGTGCCAGCAGTTGGACCGCCACAAGAAGCTCCTACGAGCAGTACTTC. Amino acids: CASSWTATRSSYEQYF.

This clonotype appeared a few times. The rearrangement joins TRBV12-3 or TRBV12-4 to TRBJ1-5; a possible D gene is TRBD1 (5 bases). V lost 6 bases to trimming and J lost 0 bases, with 18 bases between them. The CDR3 runs to 17 residues. CDR3 sequence reads: CASRRWGRRHSNQPQHF. CDR3 nucleotides: TGTGCCAGCAGGCGTTGGGGCAGACGACATAGCAATCAGCCCCAGCATTTT.

This clonotype was seen at least ten times. The V and J genes are TRBV21-1 and TRBJ2-1; the table gives TRBD1 as D, unverified against the DNA. TRBV21-1 is described as a pseudogene. The CDR3 runs 14 residues. The CDR3 bases are TGTGCCACCAAAGGCAGGGGGCACTACAATGAGCAGTTCTTC. Amino acids: CATKGRGHYNEQFF.